Given below is one TCR beta chain in context. The antigen is undetermined. The Oncomine TCR Beta short-read assay sequenced DNA from cultured CD4+ T cells. TCRdb re-called the PCR reads with MiXCR, one entry per CDR3 protein. The table records about 17,000 distinct CDR3 sequences, around 50% of them present only once. The data belong to a study of vaccination and CD4 T cells after COVID-19. Time point specified: late sampling 161 to 241 days after vaccination in a few convalescent patients. Specified treatment: roughly ten-day PBMC culture with coronavirus spike peptide pools or control peptides (ViraFEST assay). T cells were expanded with peptide pools, and expanded clonotypes were identified by TCR sequencing. V shed 4 bases and J shed 3 bases, with 14 bases lying between them. The CDR3 runs to 15 residues. Germline loops: CDR1 SGHDN, CDR2 FVKESK.

The receptor comes from a human donor who had recovered from COVID-19. This specimen consisted of CD4+ T cells from blood, cultured in vitro, obtained about 7 months after SARS-CoV-2 vaccination. The chain employs TRBV14 and TRBJ2-3, with no clear D. In DNA form, the CDR3 reads TGTGCCAGCAGCCCAAGAAGATCGAGGACAGATACGCAGTATTTT. Protein product: CASSPRRSRTDTQYF.